The 12 T cell receptor beta chains reported below all come from one sample, sequenced in a study of T cell repertoires in cytomegalovirus infection. Each CDR3 protein is one row after TCRdb ran MiXCR on the reads. This sample has approximately 700,000 distinct CDR3 sequences, with 35% found just once. The sequenced sample consisted of PBMCs. These receptors all come from a human donor in good health (CMV status not recorded). Some clones in this sample may be carry-over from other donors' samples.

This chain's CDR3 is CASSQEAGRETQYF. The CDR3 DNA follows: TGCGCCAGCAGCCAAGAGGCGGGCAGAGAGACCCAGTACTTC. The rearrangement uses TRBV4-1 and TRBJ2-5; the D gene is possibly TRBD2 (5 bases). The germline V and J ends were trimmed by 0 bases and 4 bases, with 9 bases remaining between them. The CDR3 has 14 amino acids. CDR1 is MGHRA, CDR2 YSYEKL, per germline.

V is TRBV5-1 and J is TRBJ2-2; D call uncertain. Germline V gene sequence: CDR1 SGHRS, CDR2 YFSETQ. Trimming stripped 7 bases from V and 0 bases from J, with 4 bases between. The CDR3 is made up of 12 amino acids. CDR3: CASDANTGELFF. CDR3 bases: TGCGCCAGCGACGCGAACACCGGGGAGCTGTTTTTT.

The chain is built from TRBV29-1 and TRBJ2-2, with TRBD2 identical over 8 bases. Trimming at V came to 1 base and at J to 6 bases, leaving 10 bases not matched to a gene. The length of the CDR3 is 16 residues. CDR1 and CDR2 (germline): SQVTM, ANQGSEA. The chain's CDR3 is CSVEATGGGPSGELFF. For the CDR3, the DNA is TGCAGCGTTGAAGCGACCGGGGGGGGTCCTTCCGGGGAGCTGTTTTTT.

The chain is built from TRBV28 and TRBJ2-3; D is possibly TRBD2 (7 bases). Per germline, CDR1 MDHEN and CDR2 SYDVKM. CDR3 length: 15 amino acids. Trimming took off 1 base at V and 5 bases at J, with 13 bases between the two ends. The chain's CDR3 is CASSLSGGGLDTQYF. The CDR3, as DNA: TGTGCCAGCAGTTTATCGGGCGGGGGCCTAGATACGCAGTATTTT. Based on the CDR3 plus reference TRBV28 and TRBJ2-3, the full variable domain is DVKVTQSSRYLVKRTGEKVFLECVQDMDHENMFWYRQDPGLGLRLIYFSYDVKMKEKGDIPEGYSVSREKKERFSLILESASTNQTSMYLCASSLSGGGLDTQYFGPGTRLTVL.

This clonotype has a handful of counts. The chain links TRBV24-1 to TRBJ2-2; 12 nucleotides match TRBD2. This CDR3 spans 18 amino acids. CDR1 is KGHDR, CDR2 SFDVKD, per germline. Trimming took 4 bases from V and 5 from J; bases not matched to a gene: 10. The CDR3 sequence: CATSETSGREVFTGELFF. CDR3 in DNA: TGTGCCACCAGTGAGACTAGCGGGAGAGAAGTTTTTACCGGGGAGCTGTTTTTT.

The chain links TRBV7-8 to TRBJ2-7; D may be TRBD2 (5 bases). V gave up 5 bases and J gave up 2 bases, with 16 bases separating them. Germline-derived CDR1 and CDR2 are SGHVS and FQNEAQ. The CDR3 length is 15 residues. This CDR3 reads CASSQRELGTYEQYF. The CDR3 DNA is TGTGCCAGCAGCCAGAGGGAGCTGGGGACCTACGAGCAGTACTTC.

The CDR3 DNA follows: TGTGCCACCAGGAATACGGACTCTGAGCAGTTCTTC. Amino acids: CATRNTDSEQFF. V and J are TRBV24-1 and TRBJ2-1; tentatively, D is TRBD2 (5 bases). The V gene's germline CDR1 is KGHDR and CDR2 SFDVKD. The CDR3 is 12 residues long. V gave up 7 bases and J gave up 9 bases, with 12 bases separating them.

This clonotype turned up a few times. This chain connects TRBV19 to TRBJ2-1, with TRBD2 identical over 9 bases. V shed 7 bases and J 4 bases; nucleotides not matched to a gene: 5. The CDR3 extends over 14 amino acids. Germline CDR1 LNHDA, CDR2 SQIVND (reference sequence). The CDR3 DNA reads as TGTGCCAGTAAATATGCGGGGGGGTACAATGAGCAGTTCTTC. It is translated as CASKYAGGYNEQFF.

This clonotype was seen repeatedly, ten times or more. The V call is TRBV11-1, the J call TRBJ2-3; 9 nucleotides line up with TRBD2. There are 15 residues in the CDR3. The germline CDR1 and CDR2 sequences are SGHAT and FQDESV (reference sequence). Unmatched junction bases numbered 4, after V lost 6 bases and J lost 0 bases. CDR3 nucleotides: TGTGCCAGCAGTTCCACTAGCGGGAGCACAGATACGCAGTATTTT. As protein: CASSSTSGSTDTQYF.

This clonotype was counted a few times. This chain joins TRBV19 and TRBJ1-5; possible D gene TRBD1, 5 bases. V was shortened by 3 bases and J by 9 bases, with 27 bases between the two germline ends. Germline-derived CDR1 and CDR2 are LNHDA and SQIVND (reference sequence). The CDR3 contains 18 residues. The CDR3 bases are TGTGCCAGTAGTATTCGGGGCCCCGACAGCAAGAGATTTAGGCCCCAGCATTTT. This gives the protein CASSIRGPDSKRFRPQHF.

This CDR3 reads CASSTGRDEQYF. As DNA, the CDR3 is TGTGCCAGCTCGACAGGGAGGGACGAGCAGTACTTC. The chain combines TRBV6-1 with TRBJ2-7, with D perhaps given as TRBD1 or TRBD2 (7 bases each). Germline V gives CDR1 MNHNS, CDR2 SASEGT. The CDR3 length is 12 residues. The V gene lost 8 bases and the J gene lost 5 bases, with 13 bases spanning the gap.

The chain combines TRBV28 with TRBJ1-6; no clear D gene. Germline loops: CDR1 MDHEN, CDR2 SYDVKM. The V gene lost 8 bases and the J gene lost 9 bases, with 5 bases spanning the gap. The CDR3 has 10 amino acids. As DNA, the CDR3 is TGTGCCAGCGGGTTTTCACCCCTCCACTTT. This sequence encodes CASGFSPLHF.